This entry is about one T cell receptor beta chain. The antigen is unknown. This record belongs to a study of CXCR3-negative and CXCR3-positive naive CD8 T cells. Study-level results: More hydrophobic TRB CDR3s were found in CXCR3-positive naive cells than in CXCR3-negative naive cells.

Germline V CDR1 and CDR2: MGHRA, YSYEKL. CDR3 length: 14 amino acids. The libraries of TRB cDNA were prepared using 5' RACE with UMI labels. TCRdb re-called the 5' RACE reads and gives one entry per CDR3 protein, without DNA. The sample totals several thousand distinct CDR3 sequences. The sequence derives from a human donor in good health. Some clones in this sample may be carry-over from other donors' samples. The chain couples TRBV4-1 to TRBJ1-5. Sequencing used naive CXCR3- CD8+ T cells from blood. Stated subset: CD45RO-CCR7+CD27+CD95- naive CD8+ T cells lacking CXCR3 (TNR3-). The CDR3: CASSPEGSNQPQHF.